The 12 T cell receptor beta chains listed next were all sequenced from one sample in a study of identical twins. TCRdb used MiXCR to reprocess the 5' RACE reads, holding one entry per CDR3 protein. Of about 730,000 distinct CDR3 sequences detected, 21% appear once; the ten largest clones hold roughly 4%. This sample also appeared in a second study, on T cells expressing NK-cell markers.

The sequenced sample consisted of PBMCs. All receptors derive from a woman under 30 in good health.

This clonotype was seen more than once but under ten times. A read error is possible here, since a much larger clone lies one base away. V and J are TRBV6-1 and TRBJ2-7, with D unresolved. Between the trimmed V and J ends, which lost 6 bases and 1 base, there was a span of 10 bases. The germline V gene has CDR1 MNHNS and CDR2 SASEGT. The CDR3 covers 13 residues. Here the CDR3 reads CASSPPYSYEQYF. In DNA form, the CDR3 reads TGTGCCAGCAGCCCCCCGTATTCCTACGAGCAGTACTTC.

This clonotype occurred a few times. The rearrangement uses TRBV10-2 and TRBJ2-7, with 12 bases lining up with TRBD2. CDR3 size: 16 residues. The V gene end was trimmed by 2 bases and the J gene end by 2 bases; junction bases not matched to a gene: 4. Germline CDR1 WSHSY, CDR2 SAAADI. The CDR3 is CASSEASGRAPYEQYF. The CDR3 DNA is TGCGCCAGCAGTGAGGCTAGCGGGAGGGCCCCCTACGAGCAGTACTTC.

This clonotype was counted only a few times. The chain is built from TRBV4-3 and TRBJ1-2; D is uncertain. The CDR3 is 16 residues long. From germline, CDR1 is LGHNA and CDR2 YSLEER. V lost 0 bases to trimming and J lost 0 bases, with 11 bases between them. Here the CDR3 reads CASSQEAGATNYGYTF. The CDR3 DNA sequence: TGCGCCAGCAGCCAAGAAGCAGGCGCTACTAACTATGGCTACACCTTC.

In its sample, this clonotype was seen a few times. This chain connects TRBV5-4 to TRBJ1-2; D remains ambiguous. CDR1 is SGHNT, CDR2 YYREEE, per germline (reference sequence). This CDR3 contains 13 residues. Trimming took 3 bases from V and 4 from J, leaving 10 bases between them. In DNA, the CDR3 is TGTGCCAGCAGCTCTACAGACTTCTATGGCTACACCTTC. Its translation is CASSSTDFYGYTF. Filled out from reference TRBV5-4 and TRBJ1-2, the complete variable domain reads ETGVTQSPTHLIKTRGQQVTLRCSSQSGHNTVSWYQQALGQGPQFIFQYYREEENGRGNFPPRFSGLQFPNYSSELNVNALELDDSALYLCASSSTDFYGYTFGSGTRLTVV.

This clonotype appeared a few times. The chain recombines TRBV12-3 or TRBV12-4 with TRBJ1-2, with D unclear. With 4 bases removed from V and 5 bases from J, the gap between germline ends came to 8 bases. The length of the CDR3 is 12 residues. Here the CDR3 reads CASSSTRYGYTF. The CDR3 DNA sequence: TGTGCCAGCAGTTCTACCCGGTATGGCTACACCTTC.

The chain recombines TRBV12-3 or TRBV12-4 with TRBJ2-1, with 14 bases matching TRBD2. The CDR3 spans 15 residues. The J segment lost 10 bases and the V segment lost 6 bases, leaving 8 bases of the junction unmatched. The CDR3 DNA is TGTGCCAGCAGCATCGGGACTAGCGGGAGTCGGGAGCAGTTCTTC. This encodes CASSIGTSGSREQFF.

As concerns this clonotype: Germline is not matched at one junction end, which may reflect a read error. This rearrangement joins TRBV7-9 to TRBJ2-7; TRBD1 matches at 10 bases. The CDR3 has 15 amino acids. Germline V CDR1 and CDR2: SEHNR, FQNEAQ (reference sequence). This CDR3 is CPSSPLGQGAYEQYF. DNA for the CDR3: TGTCCCAGCAGCCCCTTAGGACAGGGGGCCTACGAGCAGTACTTC.

This clonotype occurred many times. The genes are TRBV29-1 and TRBJ1-1, with D uncertain. This CDR3 contains 11 residues. Germline loops: CDR1 SQVTM, CDR2 ANQGSEA. V lost 5 bases, J lost 2 bases, and 6 bases lay in between. The CDR3 coding sequence is TGCAGCGTTCATATAAACACTGAAGCTTTCTTT. Translated: CSVHINTEAFF.

This clonotype was detected a few times. This sequence joins TRBV11-2 and TRBJ2-1; weak D call: TRBD1 (5 bases). In germline, CDR1 is SGHAT, CDR2 FQNNGV. Trimming removed 4 bases from V and 12 bases from J, with 22 bases in between. This CDR3 region has 15 residues. The CDR3 protein is CASSSPSTTAKGQFF. The CDR3 DNA follows: TGTGCCAGCAGCTCTCCTTCAACGACAGCGAAAGGGCAGTTCTTC.

This clonotype showed up many times. The chain is built from TRBV20-1 and TRBJ2-2; D possibly matches TRBD1 or TRBD2 (7 bases each). In germline, CDR1 is DFQATT, CDR2 SNEGSKA (reference sequence). V lost 0 bases to trimming and J lost 3 bases, with 14 bases between them. The CDR3 runs 16 residues. The DNA for the CDR3 is TGCAGTGCTAGAGATCCGGCAGGGGGGGACACCGGGGAGCTGTTTTTT. Protein sequence: CSARDPAGGDTGELFF.

This rearrangement joins TRBV12-3 or TRBV12-4 to TRBJ1-1, with TRBD1 as a possible D gene (6 bases). The CDR3 covers 15 residues. V gave up 6 bases and J gave up 1 base, with 15 bases separating them. CDR3 DNA: TGTGCCAGCAGAAATAACAGGGTGCGGAACACTGAAGCTTTCTTT. This encodes CASRNNRVRNTEAFF.

This clonotype was seen more than once but under ten times. The chain combines TRBV12-3 or TRBV12-4 with TRBJ2-7; D is uncertain. The CDR3 length is 11 residues. Trimming cost V 3 bases and J 7 bases, with 7 bases left between them. The CDR3 bases are TGTGCCAGCAGTTTTGGCCAGGAGCAGTACTTC. Translating it yields CASSFGQEQYF.